Sequencing of this TCR beta chain was carried out in a study of blood T cell repertoires in COVID-19. Study overall: The United States, Italy and Spain provided the acute and convalescent COVID-19 samples.

In the original processing: Reference gene primer amplification in the assay estimated nucleated cell counts. Sequencing was performed with immunoSEQ multiplex PCR; in TCRdb, only in-frame clones are kept and a portion is missing. The V and J calls and clone size come from that table; D and trimming were worked out from the DNA. The table includes roughly 220,000 clones, 70% to 90% detected once. The CDR3 runs 15 residues. Germline trimming cut 5 bases from V and 7 bases from J; bases unmatched to any gene: 9. The germline CDR1 and CDR2 sequences are SGHAT and FQNNGV. This chain connects TRBV11-2 to TRBJ2-2; 8 nucleotides agree with TRBD2. This TCR came from a man at least 80 years old with acute or convalescent COVID-19. Sequencing used peripheral blood. The CDR3 reads CASSTTGTRNGELFF. The CDR3 DNA reads as TGTGCCAGCAGCACGACCGGGACTAGAAACGGGGAGCTGTTTTTT.